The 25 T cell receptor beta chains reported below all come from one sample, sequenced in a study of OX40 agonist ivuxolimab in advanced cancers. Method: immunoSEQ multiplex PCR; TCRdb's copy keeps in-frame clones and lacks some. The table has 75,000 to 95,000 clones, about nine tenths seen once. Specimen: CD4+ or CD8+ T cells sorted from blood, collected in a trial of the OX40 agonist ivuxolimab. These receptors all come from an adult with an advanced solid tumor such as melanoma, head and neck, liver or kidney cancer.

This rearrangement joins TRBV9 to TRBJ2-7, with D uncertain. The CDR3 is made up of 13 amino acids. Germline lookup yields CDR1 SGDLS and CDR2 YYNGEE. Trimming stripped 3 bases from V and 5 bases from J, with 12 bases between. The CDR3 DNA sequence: TGTGCCAGCAGCGCTCGCGGTAGGCACGAGCAGTACTTC. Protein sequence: CASSARGRHEQYF.

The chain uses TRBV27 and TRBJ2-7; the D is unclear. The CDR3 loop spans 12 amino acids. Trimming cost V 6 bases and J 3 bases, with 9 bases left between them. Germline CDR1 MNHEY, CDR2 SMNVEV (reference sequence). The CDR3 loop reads CASRGSLYEQYF. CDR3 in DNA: TGTGCCAGCAGAGGGTCCCTCTACGAGCAGTACTTC.

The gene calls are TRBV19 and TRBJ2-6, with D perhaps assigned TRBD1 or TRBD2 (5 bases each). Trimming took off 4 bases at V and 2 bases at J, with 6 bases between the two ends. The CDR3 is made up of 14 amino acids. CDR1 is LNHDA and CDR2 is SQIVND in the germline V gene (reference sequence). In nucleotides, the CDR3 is TGTGCCAGTAGTAGGGGGACTGGGGCCAACGTCCTGACTTTC. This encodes CASSRGTGANVLTF.

The CDR3 is CASSERSWDTEAFF. The CDR3 coding sequence is TGCGCCAGCAGCGAACGGTCCTGGGACACTGAAGCTTTCTTT. The genes are TRBV5-1 and TRBJ1-1; D is unresolved. Trimming cost V 4 bases and J 3 bases, with 13 bases left between them. Germline lookup yields CDR1 SGHRS and CDR2 YFSETQ. The CDR3 has 14 amino acids.

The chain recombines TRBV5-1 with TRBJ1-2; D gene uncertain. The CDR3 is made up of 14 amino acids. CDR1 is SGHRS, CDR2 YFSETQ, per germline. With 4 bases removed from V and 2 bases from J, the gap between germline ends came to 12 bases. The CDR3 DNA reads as TGCGCCAGCAGCATGTCGACTGAGAACTATGGCTACACCTTC. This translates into CASSMSTENYGYTF.

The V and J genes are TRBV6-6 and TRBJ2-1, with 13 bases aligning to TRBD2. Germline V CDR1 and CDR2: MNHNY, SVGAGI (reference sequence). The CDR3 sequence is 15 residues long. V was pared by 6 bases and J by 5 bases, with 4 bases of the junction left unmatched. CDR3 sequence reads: CASRTGTSGNNEQFF. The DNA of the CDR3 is TGTGCCAGCAGAACAGGGACTAGCGGGAACAATGAGCAGTTCTTC.

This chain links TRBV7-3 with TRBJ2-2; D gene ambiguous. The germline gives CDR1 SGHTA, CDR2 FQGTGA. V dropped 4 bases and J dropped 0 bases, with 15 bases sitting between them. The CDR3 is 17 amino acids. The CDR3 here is CASSSTSLSPNTGELFF. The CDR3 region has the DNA TGTGCCAGCAGCTCGACCTCCTTGAGCCCGAACACCGGGGAGCTGTTTTTT.

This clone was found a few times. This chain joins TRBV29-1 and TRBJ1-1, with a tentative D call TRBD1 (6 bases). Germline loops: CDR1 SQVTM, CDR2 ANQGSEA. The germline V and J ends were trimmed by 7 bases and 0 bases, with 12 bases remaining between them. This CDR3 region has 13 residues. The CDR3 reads CSADSPMNTEAFF. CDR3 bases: TGCAGCGCGGACAGTCCGATGAACACTGAAGCTTTCTTT.

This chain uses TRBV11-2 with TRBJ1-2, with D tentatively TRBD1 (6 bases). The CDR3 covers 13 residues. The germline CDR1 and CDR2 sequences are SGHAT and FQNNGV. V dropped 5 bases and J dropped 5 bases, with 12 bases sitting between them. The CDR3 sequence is CASSQQGNYGYTF. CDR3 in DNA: TGTGCCAGCAGCCAACAGGGTAATTATGGCTACACCTTC.

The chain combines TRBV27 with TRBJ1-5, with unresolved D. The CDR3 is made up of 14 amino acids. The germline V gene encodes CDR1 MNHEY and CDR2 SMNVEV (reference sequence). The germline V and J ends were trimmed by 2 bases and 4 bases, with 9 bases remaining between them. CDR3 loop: CASSLVGRNQPQHF. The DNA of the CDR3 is TGTGCCAGCAGTTTAGTGGGCCGGAATCAGCCCCAGCATTTT.

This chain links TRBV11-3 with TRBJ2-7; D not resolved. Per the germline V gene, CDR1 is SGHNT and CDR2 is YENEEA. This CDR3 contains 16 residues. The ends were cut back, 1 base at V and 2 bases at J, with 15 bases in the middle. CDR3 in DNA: TGTGCCAGCAGCTTAGCCTTCGGACCAACCCCCTACGAGCAGTACTTC. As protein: CASSLAFGPTPYEQYF.

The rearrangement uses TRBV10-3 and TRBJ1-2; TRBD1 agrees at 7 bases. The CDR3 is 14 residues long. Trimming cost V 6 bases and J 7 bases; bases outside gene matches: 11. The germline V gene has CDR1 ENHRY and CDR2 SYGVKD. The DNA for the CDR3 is TGTGCCATCAGGTCGGGACAGCGGGACTCTGGCTACACCTTC. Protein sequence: CAIRSGQRDSGYTF.

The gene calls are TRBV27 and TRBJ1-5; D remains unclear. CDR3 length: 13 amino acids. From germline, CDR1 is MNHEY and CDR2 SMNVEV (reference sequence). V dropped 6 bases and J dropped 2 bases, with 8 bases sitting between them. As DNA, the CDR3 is TGTGCCAGCAGGGAAACGGGCAATCAGCCCCAGCATTTT. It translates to CASRETGNQPQHF.

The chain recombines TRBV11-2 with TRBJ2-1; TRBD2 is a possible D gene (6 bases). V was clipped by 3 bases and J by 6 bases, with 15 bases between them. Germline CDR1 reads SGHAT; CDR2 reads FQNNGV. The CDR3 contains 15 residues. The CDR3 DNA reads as TGTGCCAGCAGCTTGGCAGGGACTGCCGGCAATGAGCAGTTCTTC. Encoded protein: CASSLAGTAGNEQFF.

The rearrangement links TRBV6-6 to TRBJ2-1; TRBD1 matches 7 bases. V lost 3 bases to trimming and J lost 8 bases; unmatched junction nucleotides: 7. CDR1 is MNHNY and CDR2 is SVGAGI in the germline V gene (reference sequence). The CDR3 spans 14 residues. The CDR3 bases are TGTGCCAGCAGTTATATAAGGGGGCAGGATGAGCAGTTCTTC. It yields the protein CASSYIRGQDEQFF.

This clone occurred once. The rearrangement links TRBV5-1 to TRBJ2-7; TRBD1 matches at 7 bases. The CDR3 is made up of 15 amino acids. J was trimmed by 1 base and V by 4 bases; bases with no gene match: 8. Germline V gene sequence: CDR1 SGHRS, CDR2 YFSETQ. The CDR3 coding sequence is TGCGCCAGCAGCACGACGGGACAGTGGTCCTACGAGCAGTACTTC. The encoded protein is CASSTTGQWSYEQYF.

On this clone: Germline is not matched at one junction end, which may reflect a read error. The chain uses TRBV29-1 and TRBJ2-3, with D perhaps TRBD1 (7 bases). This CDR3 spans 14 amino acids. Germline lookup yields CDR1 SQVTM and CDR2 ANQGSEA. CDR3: CSVVQGGLTTPGFF. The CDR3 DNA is TGCAGCGTTGTTCAGGGGGGCCTGACTACCCCAGGCTTTTTT.

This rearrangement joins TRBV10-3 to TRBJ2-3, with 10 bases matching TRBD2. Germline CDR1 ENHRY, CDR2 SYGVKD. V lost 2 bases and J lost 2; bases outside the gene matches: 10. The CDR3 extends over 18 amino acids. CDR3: CAISELGTSVRFTDTQYF. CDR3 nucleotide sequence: TGTGCCATCAGTGAGCTAGGGACTAGCGTTAGATTCACAGATACGCAGTATTTT.

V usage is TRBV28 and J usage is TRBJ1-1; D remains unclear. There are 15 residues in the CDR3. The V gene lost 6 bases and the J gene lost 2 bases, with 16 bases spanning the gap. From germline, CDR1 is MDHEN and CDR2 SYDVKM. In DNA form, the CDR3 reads TGTGCCAGCAGCCTCCCGGACCGAATAAACACTGAAGCTTTCTTT. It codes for CASSLPDRINTEAFF.

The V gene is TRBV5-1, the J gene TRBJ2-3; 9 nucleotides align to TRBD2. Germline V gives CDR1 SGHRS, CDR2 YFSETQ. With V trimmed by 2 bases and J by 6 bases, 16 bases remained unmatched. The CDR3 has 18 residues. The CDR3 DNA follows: TGCGCCAGCAGCTTCCTCCCTTCCAGCGGGAGGCCGCCGGATACGCAGTATTTT. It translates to CASSFLPSSGRPPDTQYF.

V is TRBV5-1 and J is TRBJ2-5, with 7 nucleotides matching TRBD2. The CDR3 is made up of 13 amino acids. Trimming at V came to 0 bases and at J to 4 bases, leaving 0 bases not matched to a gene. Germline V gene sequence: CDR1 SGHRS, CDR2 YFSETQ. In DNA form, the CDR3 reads TGCGCCAGCAGCTTGGGCGGGGGAGAGACCCAGTACTTC. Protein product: CASSLGGGETQYF.

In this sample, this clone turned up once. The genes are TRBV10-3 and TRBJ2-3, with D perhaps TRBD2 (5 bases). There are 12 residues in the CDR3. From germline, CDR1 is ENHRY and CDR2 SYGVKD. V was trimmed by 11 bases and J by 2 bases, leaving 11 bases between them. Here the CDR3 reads CAAGGLTDTQYF. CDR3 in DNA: TGTGCCGCGGGTGGCCTCACAGATACGCAGTATTTT.

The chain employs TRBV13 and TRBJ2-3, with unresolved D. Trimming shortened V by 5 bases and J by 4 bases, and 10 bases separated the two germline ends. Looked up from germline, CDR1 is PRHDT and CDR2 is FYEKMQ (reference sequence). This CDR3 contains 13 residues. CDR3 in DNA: TGTGCCAGCAGCACCACCTGGGCAGATACGCAGTATTTT. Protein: CASSTTWADTQYF.

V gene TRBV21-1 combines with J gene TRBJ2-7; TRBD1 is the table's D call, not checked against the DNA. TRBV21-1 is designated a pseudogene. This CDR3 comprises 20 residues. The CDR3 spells CASSNEIRGRSPARPYEQYF. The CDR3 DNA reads TGTGCCAGCAGCAATGAGATTAGGGGTCGCTCCCCCGCGCGGCCCTACGAGCAGTACTTC.

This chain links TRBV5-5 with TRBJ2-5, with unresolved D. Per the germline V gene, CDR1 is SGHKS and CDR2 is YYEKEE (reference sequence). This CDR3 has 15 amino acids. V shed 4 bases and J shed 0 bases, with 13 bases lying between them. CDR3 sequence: CASSPRLRYQETQYF. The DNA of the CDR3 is TGTGCCAGCAGCCCCAGGCTGAGGTACCAAGAGACCCAGTACTTC. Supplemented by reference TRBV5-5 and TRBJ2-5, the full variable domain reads DAGVTQSPTHLIKTRGQQVTLRCSPISGHKSVSWYQQVLGQGPQFIFQYYEKEERGRGNFPDRFSARQFPNYSSELNVNALLLGDSALYLCASSPRLRYQETQYFGPGTRLLVL.